A selection of T cell receptor beta chains follows, all from one sample in a study of blood T cell repertoires in COVID-19. Sequenced by immunoSEQ multiplex PCR; TCRdb stores in-frame clones only, minus some. Found here are approximately 270,000 clones, nearly 90% of them singletons; the top ten hold approximately 3.3%. The sample taken for sequencing was peripheral blood. These receptors came from a man aged 18 to 29 with active or convalescent COVID-19. Each CDR3 is given with its conserved first and last residue. The D gene is left open where the match is weak. Size values are once, few and many counts, or a class for expanded clones, and some rows have none.

DNA: TGTGCTAGTGGTTTGGGGAGCGGGAGGGCCGAAGAGACCCAGTACTTC
CDR3: CASGLGSGRAEETQYF
V: TRBV12-5
J: TRBJ2-5
D: TRBD2
size: -

DNA: TGCGCCAGCAGCTTCGACAGGCCCTACGAGCAGTACTTC
CDR3: CASSFDRPYEQYF
V: TRBV5-1
J: TRBJ2-7
D: -
size: -

DNA: TGTGCCAGCAGTTTCCTCAGGGTTGGTGGCTACACCTTC
CDR3: CASSFLRVGGYTF
V: TRBV28
J: TRBJ1-2
D: -
size: -

DNA: TGCGCCAGCAGCTTACAGGGGGGGTATAGCTCCTACGAGCAGTACTTC
CDR3: CASSLQGGYSSYEQYF
V: TRBV5-1
J: TRBJ2-7
D: -
size: -

DNA: TGTGCCACGGGCAAGGGGGATCGGGAAAAACTGTTTTTT
CDR3: CATGKGDREKLFF
V: TRBV7-9
J: TRBJ1-4
D: -
size: -

DNA: TGTGCCTGGAGCGGACAGGCCGGCGGCTACACCTTC
CDR3: CAWSGQAGGYTF
V: TRBV30
J: TRBJ1-2
D: TRBD1
size: few

DNA: TGTGCCAGCAGCGCGCGAGCGAACAGGGCGCCGGAGCAGTACTTC
CDR3: CASSARANRAPEQYF
V: TRBV11-2
J: TRBJ2-7
D: -
size: -

DNA: TGTGCCAGCAGCTTAAAGGCGACTATACAAGAGACCCAGTACTTC
CDR3: CASSLKATIQETQYF
V: TRBV7-3
J: TRBJ2-5
D: -
size: once

DNA: TGTGCCAGCAGCTTGGTACGTCGGGAGTTCTACAATGAGCAGTTCTTC
CDR3: CASSLVRREFYNEQFF
V: TRBV5-4
J: TRBJ2-1
D: -
size: -

DNA: TGTGCCAGCAGGGGAGGGGCGGGCTACACCTTC
CDR3: CASRGGAGYTF
V: TRBV12-3/TRBV12-4
J: TRBJ1-2
D: -
size: -

DNA: TGTGCCAGCAGCCACGGGACAGTTGGCACAGATACGCAGTATTTT
CDR3: CASSHGTVGTDTQYF
V: TRBV7-2
J: TRBJ2-3
D: TRBD1
size: -

DNA: TGTGCCATCAGTGAGTCCGGGACTAGGAGAAACATTCAGTACTTC
CDR3: CAISESGTRRNIQYF
V: TRBV10-3
J: TRBJ2-4
D: TRBD2
size: -

DNA: TGTGCCAGCAACCCCCGGGGGGGGCATCAGCCCCAGCATTTT
CDR3: CASNPRGGHQPQHF
V: TRBV2
J: TRBJ1-5
D: -
size: -

DNA: TGTGCCAGCAGCCAAGAAGTATGGACTAATCAGTACTTC
CDR3: CASSQEVWTNQYF
V: TRBV14
J: TRBJ2-4
D: -
size: -

DNA: TGTGCCAGCAGTGAAGCCGAAACAGGGCGAGAGCAGTTCTTC
CDR3: CASSEAETGREQFF
V: TRBV6-1
J: TRBJ2-1
D: -
size: -

DNA: TGTGCCAGCAGCTTAGGACGAGACAGGGGCAGCGACGAGCAGTACTTC
CDR3: CASSLGRDRGSDEQYF
V: TRBV7-9
J: TRBJ2-7
D: TRBD1
size: once

DNA: TGTGCCACCAGCGGAACCCTTACTAGTGGCGAGACCCAGTACTTC
CDR3: CATSGTLTSGETQYF
V: TRBV15
J: TRBJ2-5
D: -
size: -

DNA: TGTGCCTGGAGTGCCGGTCCCTATGGCTACACCTTC
CDR3: CAWSAGPYGYTF
V: TRBV30
J: TRBJ1-2
D: -
size: -